These T cell receptor beta chains were read from a single sample in a study of cytotoxic CD8 clonotypes in ibrutinib-treated CLL. Profiled with immunoSEQ multiplex PCR; TCRdb holds only in-frame clones, not every one. The table lists roughly 42,000 clones, about two thirds of them singletons. This material consisted of PBMCs, taken at disease progression, from a patient treated with ibrutinib. Receptors originate from a human donor with chronic lymphocytic leukemia. The CDR3 runs from the conserved cysteine through the conserved F or W. D genes are given only for firm matches. Clone size, where shown, is once, few, many, or a class for clones that have expanded.

d_call: -
clone_size: -
j_call: TRBJ1-1
v_call: TRBV5-6
cdr3_aa: CASSFYTGTEAFF
cdr3_nt: TGTGCCAGCAGCTTCTATACAGGGACCGAAGCTTTCTTT

d_call: TRBD2
clone_size: few
j_call: TRBJ2-3
v_call: TRBV30
cdr3_aa: CAWSGLAGNTDTQYF
cdr3_nt: TGTGCCTGGAGTGGACTAGCGGGGAACACAGATACGCAGTATTTT

d_call: -
clone_size: -
j_call: TRBJ1-2
v_call: TRBV28
cdr3_aa: CASSLNYGYTF
cdr3_nt: TGTGCCAGCAGTTTAAACTATGGCTACACCTTC

d_call: -
clone_size: -
j_call: TRBJ1-5
v_call: TRBV18
cdr3_aa: CASSSGGRDQPQHF
cdr3_nt: TGTGCCAGCTCATCGGGTGGAAGGGATCAGCCCCAGCATTTT

d_call: -
clone_size: many
j_call: TRBJ2-5
v_call: TRBV10-3
cdr3_aa: CAISETGGPTETQYF
cdr3_nt: TGTGCCATCAGTGAGACCGGCGGCCCAACAGAGACCCAGTACTTC

d_call: -
clone_size: few
j_call: TRBJ2-5
v_call: TRBV11-3
cdr3_aa: CASSLTVETQYF
cdr3_nt: TGTGCCAGCAGCTTAACAGTAGAGACCCAGTACTTC

d_call: -
clone_size: once
j_call: TRBJ2-7
v_call: TRBV4-3
cdr3_aa: CASSQDLRDEQYF
cdr3_nt: TGCGCCAGCAGCCAAGATCTTAGGGACGAGCAGTACTTC

d_call: -
clone_size: -
j_call: TRBJ1-5
v_call: TRBV28
cdr3_aa: CASSSGGHRNQPQHF
cdr3_nt: TGTGCCAGCAGTTCCGGGGGACACCGTAATCAGCCCCAGCATTTT

d_call: -
clone_size: -
j_call: TRBJ2-1
v_call: TRBV30
cdr3_aa: CAWSVQAGGYNEQFF
cdr3_nt: TGTGCCTGGAGTGTACAAGCGGGTGGATACAATGAGCAGTTCTTC

d_call: -
clone_size: -
j_call: TRBJ2-2
v_call: TRBV11-3
cdr3_aa: CASSLPYTGELFF
cdr3_nt: TGTGCCAGCAGCCTTCCTTACACCGGGGAGCTGTTTTTT

d_call: -
clone_size: -
j_call: TRBJ2-7
v_call: TRBV18
cdr3_aa: CASSPPAAGWNNEQYF
cdr3_nt: TGTGCCAGCTCACCACCGGCGGCAGGGTGGAATAACGAGCAGTACTTC

d_call: TRBD2
clone_size: -
j_call: TRBJ2-3
v_call: TRBV5-1
cdr3_aa: CASSSKGTSGTQYF
cdr3_nt: TGCGCCAGCAGCTCTAAAGGGACTAGTGGAACGCAGTATTTT

d_call: -
clone_size: -
j_call: TRBJ1-2
v_call: TRBV19
cdr3_aa: CASSIDQGGANYGYTF
cdr3_nt: TGTGCCAGTAGTATAGATCAAGGGGGAGCTAACTATGGCTACACCTTC

d_call: -
clone_size: -
j_call: TRBJ2-7
v_call: TRBV28
cdr3_aa: CASSADPYEQYF
cdr3_nt: TGTGCCAGCAGTGCAGACCCCTACGAGCAGTACTTC

d_call: -
clone_size: -
j_call: TRBJ1-5
v_call: TRBV30
cdr3_aa: CAWSVRGITPDQPQHF
cdr3_nt: TGTGCCTGGAGCGTCCGGGGCATTACCCCAGATCAGCCCCAGCATTTT

d_call: -
clone_size: few
j_call: TRBJ1-2
v_call: TRBV29-1
cdr3_aa: CSVALYSDGYTF
cdr3_nt: TGCAGCGTTGCGCTGTACTCCGATGGCTACACCTTC

d_call: -
clone_size: -
j_call: TRBJ1-1
v_call: TRBV11-2
cdr3_aa: CASSSSLGVRDTEAFF
cdr3_nt: TGTGCCAGCAGCTCCTCTCTAGGGGTGAGGGACACTGAAGCTTTCTTT

d_call: -
clone_size: -
j_call: TRBJ2-7
v_call: TRBV5-4
cdr3_aa: CASSLGGPSYEQYF
cdr3_nt: TGTGCCAGCAGCTTGGGAGGGCCCTCCTACGAGCAGTACTTC

d_call: -
clone_size: few
j_call: TRBJ1-2
v_call: TRBV7-9
cdr3_aa: CASSDLGGYTF
cdr3_nt: TGTGCCAGCAGCGACCTGGGCGGCTACACCTTC

d_call: -
clone_size: -
j_call: TRBJ1-1
v_call: TRBV6-6
cdr3_aa: CASSPAGATEAFF
cdr3_nt: TGTGCCAGCAGCCCAGCGGGGGCCACTGAAGCTTTCTTT

d_call: -
clone_size: -
j_call: TRBJ2-1
v_call: TRBV9
cdr3_aa: CASSPNWQTYNEQFF
cdr3_nt: TGTGCCAGCAGCCCTAATTGGCAGACATACAATGAGCAGTTCTTC

d_call: TRBD1
clone_size: -
j_call: TRBJ1-2
v_call: TRBV28
cdr3_aa: CASSLSGQAYGYTF
cdr3_nt: TGTGCCAGCAGTTTATCCGGACAGGCCTATGGCTACACCTTC

d_call: TRBD2
clone_size: -
j_call: TRBJ2-2
v_call: TRBV19
cdr3_aa: CASSMTSGRGAGELFF
cdr3_nt: TGTGCCAGTAGTATGACTAGCGGGAGAGGGGCCGGGGAGCTGTTTTTT

d_call: -
clone_size: -
j_call: TRBJ2-7
v_call: TRBV28
cdr3_aa: CASWDQTGTRSYEQYF
cdr3_nt: TGTGCCAGCTGGGACCAGACAGGCACTAGATCCTACGAGCAGTACTTC

d_call: TRBD1
clone_size: -
j_call: TRBJ1-5
v_call: TRBV18
cdr3_aa: CASSFGTDLNQPQHF
cdr3_nt: TGTGCCAGCTCATTCGGGACAGACCTCAATCAGCCCCAGCATTTT

d_call: -
clone_size: -
j_call: TRBJ2-2
v_call: TRBV19
cdr3_aa: CASSIRSWAGELFF
cdr3_nt: TGTGCCAGTAGTATTCGTTCTTGGGCCGGGGAGCTGTTTTTT

d_call: TRBD2
clone_size: few
j_call: TRBJ2-1
v_call: TRBV28
cdr3_aa: CASSLIRLAGDNEQFF
cdr3_nt: TGTGCCAGCAGTTTGATCCGGCTAGCGGGGGACAATGAGCAGTTCTTC